The 32 T cell receptor beta chains reported below all come from one sample, sequenced in a study of cytomegalovirus exposure and HLA in healthy donors. Researchers ran the PCR with 60 Vbeta and 13 Jbeta primers. Data came from immunoSEQ multiplex PCR; TCRdb stores just in-frame clones and leaves some out. Here the sample spans some 100,000 clones, around three quarters being singletons. The source material was PBMCs. Receptors originate from a female donor in good health and CMV-seropositive.

The rearrangement uses TRBV9 and TRBJ2-2, with TRBD2 identical over 11 bases. This CDR3 comprises 14 residues. Germline CDR1 and CDR2: SGDLS and YYNGEE. Losses at the gene ends were 4 bases for V and 7 bases for J; bases not matched to a gene: 3. The CDR3 spells CASSPGTSGGELFF. CDR3 DNA: TGTGCCAGCAGCCCGGGGACTAGCGGCGGGGAGCTGTTTTTT.

This chain links TRBV30 with TRBJ1-5, with D unresolved. Looked up from germline, CDR1 is GTSNPN and CDR2 is SVGIG (reference sequence). The CDR3 contains 13 residues. Trimming cost V 4 bases and J 3 bases, with 10 bases left between them. Written as DNA, the CDR3 is TGTGCCTGGACAGGATCCGTCAATCAGCCCCAGCATTTT. Protein sequence: CAWTGSVNQPQHF.

This chain joins TRBV14 and TRBJ1-2; 8 bases are a match to TRBD1. The CDR3 sequence is 15 residues long. Germline V CDR1 and CDR2: SGHDN, FVKESK. The ends lost 4 bases at V and 3 bases at J; junction bases unmatched: 7. This chain's CDR3 is CASSPRQGSDYGYTF. DNA for the CDR3: TGTGCCAGCAGCCCCAGACAGGGGTCGGACTATGGCTACACCTTC.

This clone was recorded a few times. The CDR3 bases are TGCGCCAGCAGCAGAGACGGGACCTACGAGCAGTACTTC. Its translation: CASSRDGTYEQYF. The chain carries TRBV5-1 and TRBJ2-7, with D tentatively TRBD2 (5 bases). Looked up from germline, CDR1 is SGHRS and CDR2 is YFSETQ. The CDR3 covers 13 residues. Trimming stripped 4 bases from V and 2 bases from J, with 10 bases between. Together with reference TRBV5-1 and TRBJ2-7, the CDR3 gives the full variable domain: KAGVTQTPRYLIKTRGQQVTLSCSPISGHRSVSWYQQTPGQGLQFLFEYFSETQRNKGNFPGRFSGRQFSNSRSEMNVSTLELGDSALYLCASSRDGTYEQYFGPGTRLTVT.

V usage is TRBV6-5 and J usage is TRBJ1-4; TRBD1 aligns across 9 bases. The CDR3 covers 15 residues. The germline CDR1 and CDR2 sequences are MNHEY and SVGAGI. Trimming cost V 10 bases and J 5 bases; bases outside gene matches: 11. The CDR3 DNA follows: TGTGCCACCCTAGACAGGGGGGCCCCGAATGAAAAACTGTTTTTT. Encoded protein: CATLDRGAPNEKLFF.

This chain connects TRBV11-3 to TRBJ2-2; TRBD1 aligns across 8 bases. The germline V gene encodes CDR1 SGHNT and CDR2 YENEEA. This CDR3 is built from 16 residues. V was clipped by 5 bases and J by 6 bases; unmatched bases: 11. The CDR3 reads CASSPGRGTGAGELFF. CDR3 DNA: TGTGCCAGCAGCCCCGGCAGAGGGACAGGTGCCGGGGAGCTGTTTTTT.

This clone was seen a few times. This rearrangement joins TRBV10-3 to TRBJ1-1, with a tentative D call TRBD1 (6 bases). The V end lost 2 bases, the J end lost 5 bases, and 12 bases lay between the germline ends. This CDR3 is built from 14 residues. From germline, CDR1 is ENHRY and CDR2 SYGVKD. CDR3 region: CAISEPDRRTEAFF. CDR3 DNA: TGTGCCATCAGTGAGCCAGACAGGAGGACTGAAGCTTTCTTT.

The chain joins TRBV14 to TRBJ1-1; D might be TRBD1 (5 bases). V shed 3 bases and J shed 3 bases, with 11 bases lying between them. The V gene's germline CDR1 is SGHDN and CDR2 FVKESK. The CDR3 length is 14 residues. This chain's CDR3 is CASSQQSGYTEAFF. The CDR3 nucleotides are TGTGCCAGCAGCCAGCAGTCAGGGTACACTGAAGCTTTCTTT.

This rearrangement joins TRBV4-2 to TRBJ1-1; 8 bases align to TRBD1. Losses at the gene ends were 4 bases for V and 3 bases for J; bases not matched to a gene: 4. CDR1 LGHNA and CDR2 YNFKEQ come from the germline V gene. CDR3 length: 14 residues. The CDR3 is CASSRTGTDTEAFF. In DNA form, the CDR3 reads TGTGCCAGCAGCCGGACAGGGACGGACACTGAAGCTTTCTTT.

This clone was counted only a few times. This sequence joins TRBV5-5 and TRBJ2-2; 9 positions agree with TRBD2. The CDR3 has 15 residues. Germline CDR1 and CDR2: SGHKS and YYEKEE (reference sequence). V was clipped by 6 bases and J by 6 bases; unmatched bases: 9. The CDR3 protein is CASKPQGLAAGELFF. The CDR3 nucleotides read TGTGCCAGCAAACCCCAGGGACTAGCAGCCGGGGAGCTGTTTTTT. Complete variable domain (other parts from reference TRBV5-5 and TRBJ2-2): DAGVTQSPTHLIKTRGQQVTLRCSPISGHKSVSWYQQVLGQGPQFIFQYYEKEERGRGNFPDRFSARQFPNYSSELNVNALLLGDSALYLCASKPQGLAAGELFFGEGSRLTVL.

The gene calls are TRBV7-2 and TRBJ1-2; 10 nucleotides match TRBD1. V was pared by 2 bases and J by 7 bases, with 4 bases of the junction left unmatched. The CDR3 contains 14 residues. Germline CDR1 SGHTA, CDR2 FQGNSA. This CDR3 reads CASSLSGQGGGYTF. The CDR3 DNA reads as TGTGCCAGCAGCTTATCCGGACAGGGGGGTGGCTACACCTTC.

This chain uses TRBV7-6 with TRBJ2-7; possibly TRBD2 for D (5 bases). The germline V gene has CDR1 SGHVS and CDR2 FNYEAQ. This CDR3 region has 14 residues. V dropped 1 base and J dropped 3 bases, with 10 bases sitting between them. CDR3 nucleotide sequence: TGTGCCAGCAGCTTAGAACGGGGAAACTACGAGCAGTACTTC. Protein: CASSLERGNYEQYF.

The chain recombines TRBV10-3 with TRBJ1-1; 7 positions agree with TRBD1. The CDR3 loop spans 14 amino acids. CDR1 and CDR2 (germline): ENHRY, SYGVKD. Trimming removed 8 bases from V and 1 base from J; junction bases left unmatched: 7. The DNA of the CDR3 is TGTGCCATCTGGGCAGGGGGAGGGAACACTGAAGCTTTCTTT. Translating gives CAIWAGGGNTEAFF.

The J gene is TRBJ1-6, the V gene TRBV10-3; 7 nucleotides line up with TRBD1. The V and J ends lost 5 bases and 7 bases, in that order; junction bases with no gene match: 8. CDR1 is ENHRY and CDR2 is SYGVKD in the germline V gene. This CDR3 comprises 15 residues. The CDR3: CAISPTGLPNSPLHF. In DNA, the CDR3 is TGTGCCATCAGTCCGACAGGGCTCCCAAATTCACCCCTCCACTTT.

The CDR3 region is CASSGMMNTEAFF. CDR3 nucleotides: TGTGCCAGCTCAGGCATGATGAACACTGAAGCTTTCTTT. V usage is TRBV18 and J usage is TRBJ1-1; D gene unclear. The CDR3 runs to 13 residues. Germline V gene sequence: CDR1 KGHSH, CDR2 LQKENI. Trimming took off 5 bases at V and 0 bases at J, with 7 bases between the two ends.

This clone turned up a few times. The chain couples TRBV10-1 to TRBJ1-1; D gene uncertain. Germline CDR1 is WNHNN and CDR2 is SYGVQD (reference sequence). Trimming cost V 5 bases and J 4 bases, with 14 bases left between them. The CDR3 has 14 amino acids. The CDR3 nucleotides are TGCGCCAGCAGTCGGAGGGAACGGTCCACTGAAGCTTTCTTT. Its translation: CASSRRERSTEAFF.

The chain has TRBV28 and TRBJ2-7, with D perhaps matching TRBD2 (5 bases). This CDR3 is built from 12 residues. The V end was cut by 10 bases, the J end by 0 bases, with 10 bases between. Germline V gives CDR1 MDHEN, CDR2 SYDVKM. This chain's CDR3 is CATGRDSYEQYF. The CDR3 region has the DNA TGTGCCACCGGCCGGGACTCCTACGAGCAGTACTTC.

This clone was detected a few times. This sequence joins TRBV6-5 and TRBJ1-3; TRBD1 is a possible D gene (5 bases). This CDR3 contains 13 residues. Germline assignment: CDR1 MNHEY and CDR2 SVGAGI. Trimming cost V 6 bases and J 3 bases, with 9 bases left between them. The CDR3 region is CASRGQVGNTIYF. CDR3 nucleotide sequence: TGTGCCAGCAGGGGGCAGGTTGGAAACACCATATATTTT.

The chain recombines TRBV29-1 with TRBJ2-4; 9 nucleotides agree with TRBD1. J lost 3 bases, V lost 0 bases, and 9 bases had no gene match. The CDR3 has 17 amino acids. The germline V gene has CDR1 SQVTM and CDR2 ANQGSEA. The DNA of the CDR3 is TGCAGCGTTGAAGATCCGGGACAGGGCTCATACAAAAACATTCAGTACTTC. Amino acids: CSVEDPGQGSYKNIQYF.

The chain carries TRBV5-4 and TRBJ2-1; D is unresolved. The CDR3 is 17 amino acids. V lost 4 bases and J 1 base, leaving 18 bases between the germline ends. The germline CDR1 and CDR2 sequences are SGHNT and YYREEE (reference sequence). The CDR3 region is CASSRPPSAGSYNEQFF. DNA of the CDR3: TGTGCCAGCAGCCGTCCTCCCAGCGCCGGATCCTACAATGAGCAGTTCTTC.

V and J are TRBV6-1 and TRBJ2-7; 7 nucleotides align to TRBD2. The CDR3 extends over 15 amino acids. The V gene's germline CDR1 is MNHNS and CDR2 SASEGT. J was trimmed by 1 base and V by 6 bases; bases with no gene match: 9. CDR3 nucleotide sequence: TGTGCCAGCAGCCGGGAGAGTAGCGGGTCCTACGAGCAGTACTTC. Translation: CASSRESSGSYEQYF.

The J gene is TRBJ2-1, the V gene TRBV7-2, with 9 bases that match TRBD2. CDR1 and CDR2 from the germline V gene are SGHTA and FQGNSA. The V segment lost 2 bases and the J segment 5 bases; nucleotides outside the gene matches: 16. This CDR3 is built from 19 residues. Written as DNA, the CDR3 is TGTGCCAGCAGCTTACCCCGGAGTGGGCGGGGGGGCAACAACAATGAGCAGTTCTTC. Its translation is CASSLPRSGRGGNNNEQFF.

In regard to this clone: At one boundary the junction diverges from the germline segment, which might be a read error. The J gene is TRBJ2-4, the V gene TRBV29-1; D remains ambiguous. The CDR3 has 13 residues. CDR1 is SQVTM, CDR2 ANQGSEA, per germline. CDR3 DNA: TGCAGCGTTGTACCACCAGCCAAAAACAGTCAGTACTTC. Residues: CSVVPPAKNSQYF.

CDR3 amino acids: CASRERGAYNSGNTIYF. CDR3 coding DNA: TGTGCCAGCCGGGAGCGGGGCGCGTACAACTCTGGAAACACCATATATTTT. The chain uses TRBV2 and TRBJ1-3, with D perhaps matching TRBD1 (5 bases). V lost 8 bases to trimming and J lost 0 bases, with 20 bases between them. Looked up from germline, CDR1 is SNHLY and CDR2 is FYNNEI. The CDR3 has 17 amino acids.

The rearrangement links TRBV2 to TRBJ2-7; tentatively, D is TRBD2 (6 bases). V lost 6 bases to trimming and J lost 3 bases, with 21 bases between them. This CDR3 has 16 amino acids. Germline V lookup: CDR1 SNHLY, CDR2 FYNNEI. In DNA, the CDR3 is TGTGCCAGCAGGCTCCGCACCGGGACTCAGATCTACGAGCAGTACTTC. Translated, it gives CASRLRTGTQIYEQYF.

This clone was recorded a few times. The chain couples TRBV6-5 to TRBJ2-1; 10 bases are a match to TRBD1. CDR1 MNHEY and CDR2 SVGAGI come from the germline V gene. V trimming: 0 bases; J trimming: 5 bases; junction bases outside the gene matches: 1. The CDR3 has 15 amino acids. The DNA of the CDR3 is TGTGCCAGCAGTTACTCGGGACAGGGGAACAATGAGCAGTTCTTC. It encodes CASSYSGQGNNEQFF.

The J gene is TRBJ2-1, the V gene TRBV5-1, with 10 bases aligning to TRBD1. The CDR3 sequence is 15 residues long. Germline V gene data show CDR1 as SGHRS and CDR2 as YFSETQ. With V trimmed by 4 bases and J by 7 bases, 8 bases remained unmatched. The CDR3 reads CASSAGQGVGNEQFF. The CDR3 DNA is TGCGCCAGCAGCGCCGGACAGGGGGTCGGGAATGAGCAGTTCTTC. Variable domain in full (rest from reference TRBV5-1 and TRBJ2-1): KAGVTQTPRYLIKTRGQQVTLSCSPISGHRSVSWYQQTPGQGLQFLFEYFSETQRNKGNFPGRFSGRQFSNSRSEMNVSTLELGDSALYLCASSAGQGVGNEQFFGPGTRLTVL.

This clone was recorded once. The V and J genes are TRBV9 and TRBJ2-1; 9 positions match TRBD2. The ends lost 2 bases at V and 0 bases at J; junction bases unmatched: 0. The CDR3 has 15 amino acids. Looked up from germline, CDR1 is SGDLS and CDR2 is YYNGEE. CDR3 amino acids: CASSVSGSSYNEQFF. Here the CDR3 DNA reads TGTGCCAGCAGCGTTAGCGGGAGCTCCTACAATGAGCAGTTCTTC. Full variable domain (remainder filled in from reference TRBV9 and TRBJ2-1): DSGVTQTPKHLITATGQRVTLRCSPRSGDLSVYWYQQSLDQGLQFLIQYYNGEERAKGNILERFSAQQFPDLHSELNLSSLELGDSALYFCASSVSGSSYNEQFFGPGTRLTVL.

The V gene is TRBV10-1, the J gene TRBJ2-5, with TRBD2 matching over 11 bases. The CDR3 totals 16 residues. Per germline, CDR1 WNHNN and CDR2 SYGVQD (reference sequence). V shed 2 bases and J 0 bases; nucleotides not matched to a gene: 2. The chain's CDR3 is CASSEPTSGDQETQYF. CDR3 coding DNA: TGCGCCAGCAGTGAGCCGACTAGCGGGGACCAAGAGACCCAGTACTTC.

CDR3 in amino acids: CSAVPIANYGYTF. Written as DNA, the CDR3 is TGCAGCGCTGTCCCGATAGCTAACTATGGCTACACCTTC. The V and J genes are TRBV29-1 and TRBJ1-2; D gene ambiguous. The V end was cut by 7 bases, the J end by 0 bases, with 12 bases between. Germline CDR1 reads SQVTM; CDR2 reads ANQGSEA. The CDR3 is 13 amino acids.

This clone was counted only a few times. This chain connects TRBV5-4 to TRBJ2-3; D is perhaps TRBD2 (6 bases). V dropped 5 bases and J dropped 6 bases, with 16 bases sitting between them. Germline lookup yields CDR1 SGHNT and CDR2 YYREEE (reference sequence). This CDR3 has 14 residues. The CDR3 reads CASRPSLGGDTQYF. The DNA of the CDR3 is TGTGCCAGCAGGCCGTCACTTGGAGGGGATACGCAGTATTTT.

V is TRBV9 and J is TRBJ1-1, with a possible D match to TRBD1 (6 bases). The CDR3 sequence is 18 residues long. The V end lost 0 bases, the J end lost 2 bases, and 20 bases lay between the germline ends. Germline CDR1 SGDLS, CDR2 YYNGEE. Written as DNA, the CDR3 is TGTGCCAGCAGCGTAGCCCCAGGGTTTGGGACACCTAACACTGAAGCTTTCTTT. Its translation is CASSVAPGFGTPNTEAFF.